The rows below give T cell receptor beta chains drawn from one sample of a study of T-cell memory formation after mild COVID-19. MiXCR, applied by TCRdb to the 5' RACE reads, yields one record per CDR3 protein. Of almost 350,000 distinct CDR3 sequences in the sample, 20% to 25% were seen once. The sequencing sample was made of PBMCs or a T cell subset sorted from them (not recorded which). The receptors come from a man between 18 and 35 years old who had mild COVID-19 (a few samples of this study predate the infection). Cell type and time point are not known. Each CDR3 is given with its conserved first and last residue. A D gene is named only where the DNA matches it firmly. The size entry is marked missing in some rows and otherwise reads once, few, many or a size class.

D	V	J	size	DNA	CDR3
TRBD1	TRBV12-3/TRBV12-4	TRBJ1-6	.	TGTGCCAGCAGGGGGACAGGGAAATCACCCCTCCACTTT	CASRGTGKSPLHF
.	TRBV6-2/TRBV6-3	TRBJ1-2	.	TGTGCCAGCAGAACCGACAGCTATGGCTACACCTTC	CASRTDSYGYTF
.	TRBV6-5	TRBJ2-5	few	TGTGCCAGCAGTTCCCTTAGGGAGACCCAGTACTTC	CASSSLRETQYF
TRBD1	TRBV5-1	TRBJ2-3	many	TGCGCCAGCAGCTTGGAGGACAGGGGGGATACGCAGTATTTT	CASSLEDRGDTQYF
.	TRBV5-1	TRBJ1-5	.	TGCGCCAGCAGGGACAGTCTCAATCAGCCCCAGCATTTT	CASRDSLNQPQHF
TRBD2	TRBV5-1	TRBJ2-5	few	TGCGCCAGCAGCTCCGAACCTGTCGGTAGCGGGGGACAAGAGACCCAGTACTTC	CASSSEPVGSGGQETQYF
TRBD1	TRBV5-1	TRBJ1-6	.	TGCGCCAGCAGCTCGCCGGGACAGGGATCGGATTCACCCCTCCACTTT	CASSSPGQGSDSPLHF
.	TRBV15	TRBJ2-3	few	TGTGCCACCAGGAAAGTTCCGGGGGACACAGATACGCAGTATTTT	CATRKVPGDTDTQYF
TRBD1	TRBV4-3	TRBJ1-2	.	TGCGCCAGCAGCCAACTGGACAGGGGTGATGACTATGGCTACACCTTC	CASSQLDRGDDYGYTF
.	TRBV3-1	TRBJ2-5	few	TGTGCCAGCAGCCTGGGCACTAGCCCGCAGTACTTC	CASSLGTSPQYF
.	TRBV18	TRBJ2-7	.	TGTGCCAGCTCACCACCGTCCCGGGGCGAGCAGTACTTC	CASSPPSRGEQYF
TRBD1	TRBV5-1	TRBJ1-4	many	TGCGCCAGCAGCTTCGGGACAGATAATGAAAAACTGTTTTTT	CASSFGTDNEKLFF